The 19 T cell receptor beta chains presented below share a single source sample, sequenced in a study of shared clonotypes between healthy human individuals. Some clones are missing from TCRdb's copy, which holds only in-frame ones; the method was immunoSEQ multiplex PCR. Of about 750,000 clones listed, over 90% are singletons. Naive CD8 cells lacked CD45RO and underwent positive selection for CCR7, leaving out terminally differentiated effector memory CD45RA+ cells. Sequencing was carried out using naive CD8+ T cells sorted from blood. The receptors shown here come from a young man in good health.

This clone was counted a single time. This chain joins TRBV11-2 and TRBJ2-1; D possibly corresponds to TRBD2 (6 bases). With 5 bases removed from V and 0 bases from J, the gap between germline ends came to 20 bases. The CDR3 consists of 18 residues. Looked up from germline, CDR1 is SGHAT and CDR2 is FQNNGV. Here the CDR3 DNA reads TGTGCCAGCAGCCTTACCCACCCGGGGGTGAGCTCCTACAATGAGCAGTTCTTC. It is translated as CASSLTHPGVSSYNEQFF. Full variable domain (outside the CDR3, taken from reference TRBV11-2 and TRBJ2-1): EAGVAQSPRYKIIEKRQSVAFWCNPISGHATLYWYQQILGQGPKLLIQFQNNGVVDDSQLPKDRFSAERLKGVDSTLKIQPAKLEDSAVYLCASSLTHPGVSSYNEQFFGPGTRLTVL.

The J gene is TRBJ2-1, the V gene TRBV5-1, with TRBD1 matching 9 bases. The V gene end was trimmed by 0 bases and the J gene end by 8 bases; junction bases not matched to a gene: 9. The CDR3 is 16 residues long. Germline CDR1 and CDR2: SGHRS and YFSETQ. DNA for the CDR3: TGCGCCAGCAGCTTGGTGGGGACAGGGTCTATCGATGAGCAGTTCTTC. Its protein is CASSLVGTGSIDEQFF.

The V and J genes are TRBV5-4 and TRBJ2-7, with 9 bases fitting TRBD1. The junction had 6 bases not matched to a gene; V was cut back by 2 bases and J by 3 bases. In germline, CDR1 is SGHNT, CDR2 YYREEE (reference sequence). CDR3 length: 15 residues. CDR3 sequence reads: CASSFGTGNNYEQYF. As DNA, the CDR3 is TGTGCCAGCAGCTTTGGGACAGGGAATAACTACGAGCAGTACTTC.

This chain joins TRBV7-6 and TRBJ1-2, with 7 bases aligning to TRBD1. The ends lost 5 bases at V and 0 bases at J; junction bases unmatched: 3. The CDR3 has 14 residues. CDR1 and CDR2 from the germline V gene are SGHVS and FNYEAQ. CDR3 in DNA: TGTGCCAGCAGCCCAGGGGGGTCTAACTATGGCTACACCTTC. Its translation is CASSPGGSNYGYTF.

Points on this clone: The sample holds other DNA sequences that translate to the same CDR3. The rearrangement joins TRBV7-6 to TRBJ1-1, with 7 bases that match TRBD1. The CDR3 consists of 15 residues. The V gene's germline CDR1 is SGHVS and CDR2 FNYEAQ. Losses at the gene ends were 5 bases for V and 0 bases for J; bases not matched to a gene: 6. CDR3: CASSARQGMNTEAFF. CDR3 coding DNA: TGTGCCAGCAGCGCCCGACAGGGAATGAACACTGAAGCTTTCTTT.

The chain joins TRBV5-6 to TRBJ1-2; D gene ambiguous. Germline CDR1 SGHDT, CDR2 YYEEEE. V lost 0 bases and J lost 2, with 8 bases in between. This CDR3 spans 14 amino acids. In DNA, the CDR3 is TGTGCCAGCAGCTTGGGGGCCAGCAACTATGGCTACACCTTC. Translated, it gives CASSLGASNYGYTF.

This rearrangement joins TRBV28 to TRBJ2-1, with D hard to call. The CDR3 has 16 amino acids. The V end was cut by 6 bases, the J end by 0 bases, with 15 bases between. Germline V CDR1 and CDR2: MDHEN, SYDVKM. The DNA for the CDR3 is TGTGCCAGCAGCCCCCCGTCGGTGAACTCCTACAATGAGCAGTTCTTC. Residues: CASSPPSVNSYNEQFF. The whole variable domain, filled in from reference TRBV28 and TRBJ2-1, reads DVKVTQSSRYLVKRTGEKVFLECVQDMDHENMFWYRQDPGLGLRLIYFSYDVKMKEKGDIPEGYSVSREKKERFSLILESASTNQTSMYLCASSPPSVNSYNEQFFGPGTRLTVL.

The rearrangement uses TRBV6-6 and TRBJ2-5; TRBD1 matches 8 bases. Germline CDR1 and CDR2: MNHNY and SVGAGI (reference sequence). The J segment lost 5 bases and the V segment lost 6 bases, leaving 5 bases of the junction unmatched. The CDR3 runs to 13 residues. This CDR3 reads CASRYRGRETQYF. DNA of the CDR3: TGTGCCAGCAGATACAGGGGGAGGGAGACCCAGTACTTC.

The rearrangement links TRBV27 to TRBJ2-2; unclear D gene. V was cut by 10 bases and J by 0 bases, with 15 bases left in between. The CDR3 spans 15 residues. The germline gives CDR1 MNHEY, CDR2 SMNVEV (reference sequence). In nucleotides, the CDR3 is TGTGCCACCTCCCCCTATGGTCCGAACACCGGGGAGCTGTTTTTT. Translating it yields CATSPYGPNTGELFF.

The V and J genes are TRBV5-6 and TRBJ1-1; a possible D gene is TRBD1 (6 bases). The CDR3 contains 15 residues. V lost 5 bases, J lost 5 bases, and 19 bases lay in between. The germline gives CDR1 SGHDT, CDR2 YYEEEE. CDR3 coding DNA: TGTGCCAGCAGACCGATCCAGGGGCCTGGGACTGAAGCTTTCTTT. The encoded protein is CASRPIQGPGTEAFF.

This clone was seen once. CDR3 region: CSVATASRNEQFF. The DNA of the CDR3 is TGCAGCGTTGCGACAGCTTCTAGGAATGAGCAGTTCTTC. The chain has TRBV29-1 and TRBJ2-1; the D gene is possibly TRBD1 (5 bases). The CDR3 is made up of 13 amino acids. The germline CDR1 and CDR2 sequences are SQVTM and ANQGSEA. Trimming took 4 bases from V and 7 from J, leaving 14 bases between them.

The V call is TRBV7-8, the J call TRBJ2-2; D may be TRBD2 (6 bases). Germline V gene lookup returns CDR1 SGHVS and CDR2 FQNEAQ. V lost 11 bases, J lost 0 bases, and 10 bases lay in between. This CDR3 is built from 13 residues. The CDR3 coding sequence is TGTGCCGGGTGGGACTCGAACACCGGGGAGCTGTTTTTT. It encodes CAGWDSNTGELFF.

The DNA for the CDR3 is TGTGCCAGCAGTCTCGGGACAGGGGAGTCGGGAAACACCATATATTTT. Its translation is CASSLGTGESGNTIYF. The genes are TRBV28 and TRBJ1-3; 10 nucleotides agree with TRBD1. Germline CDR1 MDHEN, CDR2 SYDVKM. This CDR3 has 16 residues. The V and J ends lost 5 bases and 4 bases, in that order; junction bases with no gene match: 8.

Worth noting for this clone: The same CDR3 also results from other DNA sequences found in this sample. The chain combines TRBV27 with TRBJ1-5; perhaps TRBD1 as D (5 bases). This CDR3 is built from 14 residues. V was cut by 3 bases and J by 7 bases, with 13 bases left in between. CDR1 is MNHEY, CDR2 SMNVEV, per germline (reference sequence). The CDR3 spells CASSFGQGGQPQHF. Here the CDR3 DNA reads TGTGCCAGCAGTTTTGGTCAGGGTGGACAGCCCCAGCATTTT.

The J gene is TRBJ1-5, the V gene TRBV15; TRBD1 matches 9 bases. The V gene's germline CDR1 is LNHNV and CDR2 YYDKDF (reference sequence). The trim removed 5 bases at V and 5 bases at J, leaving 13 bases unmatched. The CDR3 runs to 17 residues. CDR3 DNA sequence: TGTGCCACCAGCGGTATGCCTCCGGGACAGGGTTATCAGCCCCAGCATTTT. Amino acids: CATSGMPPGQGYQPQHF. The variable domain in full, with the rest retrieved from reference TRBV15 and TRBJ1-5, is DAMVIQNPRYQVTQFGKPVTLSCSQTLNHNVMYWYQQKSSQAPKLLFHYYDKDFNNEADTPDNFQSRRPNTSFCFLDIRSPGLGDTAMYLCATSGMPPGQGYQPQHFGDGTRLSIL.

This chain links TRBV23-1 with TRBJ1-5; maybe TRBD1 (5 bases). TRBV23-1 has ORF status, its function being uncertain. This CDR3 is built from 14 residues. Trimming took 4 bases from V and 11 from J, leaving 18 bases between them. The CDR3 DNA reads as TGCGCCAGCAGTCCACTTGTCAGGGATAGTACCCAGCATTTT. It codes for CASSPLVRDSTQHF.

The chain recombines TRBV6-1 with TRBJ2-3; possibly TRBD2 for D (5 bases). The CDR3 contains 15 residues. Germline V lookup: CDR1 MNHNS, CDR2 SASEGT. The V and J ends lost 2 bases and 0 bases respectively, with 9 bases between them. The CDR3 DNA follows: TGTGCCAGCAGTGAACGTCTAGCAAGCACAGATACGCAGTATTTT. Its protein is CASSERLASTDTQYF.

The rearrangement uses TRBV28 and TRBJ1-4; D call uncertain. The germline V gene encodes CDR1 MDHEN and CDR2 SYDVKM. V was clipped by 6 bases and J by 5 bases, with 16 bases between them. The CDR3 spans 15 residues. Here the CDR3 DNA reads TGTGCCAGCAGGGGGAAGTTGGTGGAAAATGAAAAACTGTTTTTT. Its translation: CASRGKLVENEKLFF. Using reference TRBV28 and TRBJ1-4 for the parts outside the CDR3, the full variable domain is DVKVTQSSRYLVKRTGEKVFLECVQDMDHENMFWYRQDPGLGLRLIYFSYDVKMKEKGDIPEGYSVSREKKERFSLILESASTNQTSMYLCASRGKLVENEKLFFGSGTQLSVL.

The CDR3 DNA sequence: TGTGCCAGCAGTGGGACTAGCGGGAGCCTCCCTAGCACAGATACGCAGTATTTT. As protein: CASSGTSGSLPSTDTQYF. The rearrangement uses TRBV2 and TRBJ2-3; 13 bases align to TRBD2. The germline V gene has CDR1 SNHLY and CDR2 FYNNEI. This CDR3 has 18 residues. V lost 4 bases to trimming and J lost 0 bases; unmatched junction nucleotides: 7. Full variable domain (missing parts from reference TRBV2 and TRBJ2-3): EPEVTQTPSHQVTQMGQEVILRCVPISNHLYFYWYRQILGQKVEFLVSFYNNEISEKSEIFDDQFSVERPDGSNFTLKIRSTKLEDSAMYFCASSGTSGSLPSTDTQYFGPGTRLTVL.